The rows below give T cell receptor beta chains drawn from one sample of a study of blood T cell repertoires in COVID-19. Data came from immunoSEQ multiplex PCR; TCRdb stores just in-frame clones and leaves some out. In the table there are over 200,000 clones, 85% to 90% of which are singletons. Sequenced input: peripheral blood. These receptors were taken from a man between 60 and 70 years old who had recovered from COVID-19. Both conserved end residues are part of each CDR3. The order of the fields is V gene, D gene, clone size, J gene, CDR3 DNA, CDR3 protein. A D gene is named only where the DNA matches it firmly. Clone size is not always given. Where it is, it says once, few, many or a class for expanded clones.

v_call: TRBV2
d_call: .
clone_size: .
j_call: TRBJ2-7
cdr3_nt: TGTGCCAGCAGTGCGACAGGCGCCAATGGGGAGGAGCAGTACTTC
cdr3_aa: CASSATGANGEEQYF

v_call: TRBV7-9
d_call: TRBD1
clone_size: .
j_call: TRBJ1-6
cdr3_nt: TGTGCCAGCAGCCCGGGACAGTACAATTCACCCCTCCACTTT
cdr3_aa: CASSPGQYNSPLHF

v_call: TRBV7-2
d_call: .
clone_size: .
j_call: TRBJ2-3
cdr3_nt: TGTGCCAGCAGCCCCAGGGGGCGGGGGTCTTCCACAGATACGCAGTATTTT
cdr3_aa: CASSPRGRGSSTDTQYF

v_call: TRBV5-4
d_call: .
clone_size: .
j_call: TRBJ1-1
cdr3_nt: TGTGCCAGCAGCTTGGGTCACAGGGTGAACACTGAAGCTTTCTTT
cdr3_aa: CASSLGHRVNTEAFF

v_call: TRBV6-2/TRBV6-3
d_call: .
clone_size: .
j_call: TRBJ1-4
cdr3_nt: TGTGCCAGCAGTTACTCCTGGGAGACTAATGAAAAACTGTTTTTT
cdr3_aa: CASSYSWETNEKLFF

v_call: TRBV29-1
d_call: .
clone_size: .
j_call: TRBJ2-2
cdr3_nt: TGCAGCGTCCGCTGGGGGGGGCAATCCGGGGAGCTGTTTTTT
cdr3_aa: CSVRWGGQSGELFF

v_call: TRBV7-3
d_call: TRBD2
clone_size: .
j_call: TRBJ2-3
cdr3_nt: TGTGCCAGCAGTCAAGCGGGGGGGCAGACAGATACGCAGTATTTT
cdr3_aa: CASSQAGGQTDTQYF

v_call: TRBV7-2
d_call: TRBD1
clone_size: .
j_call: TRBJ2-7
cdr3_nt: TGTGCCAGCAGCGAACAGGGGGGCCCCTACGAGCAGTACTTC
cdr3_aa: CASSEQGGPYEQYF

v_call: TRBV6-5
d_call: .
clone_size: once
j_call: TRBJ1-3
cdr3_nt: TGTGCCAGCAGTTACGGGCAGGGTGCTGGAAACACCATATATTTT
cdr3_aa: CASSYGQGAGNTIYF

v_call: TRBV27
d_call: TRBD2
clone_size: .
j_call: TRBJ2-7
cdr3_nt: TGTGCCAGCAGTTTACGCGGGAGGGGTGCATACGAGCAGTACTTC
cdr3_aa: CASSLRGRGAYEQYF

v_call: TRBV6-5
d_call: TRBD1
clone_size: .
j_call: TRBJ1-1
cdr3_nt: TGTGCCAGCAGAACCGGGACAGCGAACACTGAAGCTTTCTTT
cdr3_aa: CASRTGTANTEAFF

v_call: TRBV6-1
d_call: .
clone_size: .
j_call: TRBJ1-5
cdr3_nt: TGTGCCAGCAGTGCCCAACCTTCAGGGCTGAATCAGCCCCAGCATTTT
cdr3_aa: CASSAQPSGLNQPQHF

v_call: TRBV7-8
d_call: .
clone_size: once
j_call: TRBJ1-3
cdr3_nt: TGTGCCAGCAGCTTAGTGTCAGGGCTCGGAAACACCATATATTTT
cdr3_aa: CASSLVSGLGNTIYF

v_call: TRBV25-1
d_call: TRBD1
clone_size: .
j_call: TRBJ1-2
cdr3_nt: TGTGCCAGCAGTGAATCCGGGACAGGGGTCTATGGCTACACCTTC
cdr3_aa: CASSESGTGVYGYTF

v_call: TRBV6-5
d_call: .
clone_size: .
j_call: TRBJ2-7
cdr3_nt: TGTGCCAGCACCCCAGGGGGGCACCTCTCCTACGAGCAGTACTTC
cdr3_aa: CASTPGGHLSYEQYF

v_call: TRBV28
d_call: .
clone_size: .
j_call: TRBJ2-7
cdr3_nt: TGTGCCAGCAGTTTTGAGCCTAACTCCTACGAGCAGTACTTC
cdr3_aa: CASSFEPNSYEQYF

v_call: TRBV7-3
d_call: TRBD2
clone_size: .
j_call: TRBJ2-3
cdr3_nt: TGTGCCAGCAGCTTAATAGCGGGGGGCGATACGCAGTATTTT
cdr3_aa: CASSLIAGGDTQYF

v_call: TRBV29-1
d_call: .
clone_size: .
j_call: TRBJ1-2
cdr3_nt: TGCAGCGTTGAAGGAGGGAGGGTATCTAACTATGGCTACACCTTC
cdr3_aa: CSVEGGRVSNYGYTF

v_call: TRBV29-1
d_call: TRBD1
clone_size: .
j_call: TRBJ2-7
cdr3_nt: TGCAGCGTGGAAGGACAGGGGATATACGAGCAGTACTTC
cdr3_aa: CSVEGQGIYEQYF

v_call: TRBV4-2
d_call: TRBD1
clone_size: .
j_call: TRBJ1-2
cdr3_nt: TGTGCCAGCAGCCGAACTGACAGGGTGGATGGCTACACCTTC
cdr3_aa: CASSRTDRVDGYTF

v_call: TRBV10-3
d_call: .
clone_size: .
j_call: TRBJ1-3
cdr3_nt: TGTGCCATCAGTGAGCGGGACTCGAGCTCTGGAAACACCATATATTTT
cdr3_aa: CAISERDSSSGNTIYF

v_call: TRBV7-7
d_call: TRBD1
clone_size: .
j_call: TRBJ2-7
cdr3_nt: TGTGCCAGCAGCTTAAGGACAGGAGGTCCCTACGAGCAGTACTTC
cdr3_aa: CASSLRTGGPYEQYF

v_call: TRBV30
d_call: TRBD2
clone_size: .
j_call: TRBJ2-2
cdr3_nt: TGTGCCTGGATGGGGGGGTTGGTTAGCGGGGAGCTGTTTTTT
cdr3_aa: CAWMGGLVSGELFF

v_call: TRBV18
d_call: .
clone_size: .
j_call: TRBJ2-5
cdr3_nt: TGTGCCAGCTCACTCCAAACAGGTTTTAGGGAGACCCAGTACTTC
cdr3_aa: CASSLQTGFRETQYF

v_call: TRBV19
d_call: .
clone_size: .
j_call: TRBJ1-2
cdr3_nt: TGTGCCAGTAGTATAGAATCCCACAGGGCAGACTATGGCTACACCTTC
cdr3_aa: CASSIESHRADYGYTF

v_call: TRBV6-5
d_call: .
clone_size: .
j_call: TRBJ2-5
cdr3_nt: TGTGCCAGCAGCCCGACGGGGTCCCAGGAAGAGACCCAGTACTTC
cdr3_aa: CASSPTGSQEETQYF

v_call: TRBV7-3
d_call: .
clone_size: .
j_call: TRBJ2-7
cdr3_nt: TGTGCCAGCAGCTTAAATCCAACAGGAGAAGGGTTGCAGTACTTC
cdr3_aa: CASSLNPTGEGLQYF

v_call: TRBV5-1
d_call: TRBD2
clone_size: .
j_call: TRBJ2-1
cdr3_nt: TGCGCCAGCAGCTGGGGGGGTCAGGAGCAGTTCTTC
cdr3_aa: CASSWGGQEQFF

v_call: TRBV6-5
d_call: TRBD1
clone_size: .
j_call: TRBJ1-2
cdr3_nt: TGTGCCAGCAGTCGAGGGGTTTCAGGGGGCTATGGCTACACCTTC
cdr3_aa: CASSRGVSGGYGYTF

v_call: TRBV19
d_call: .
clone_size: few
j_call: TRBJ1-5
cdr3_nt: TGTGCCAGTAACATTCAGGGTGGCAATCAGCCCCAGCATTTT
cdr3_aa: CASNIQGGNQPQHF

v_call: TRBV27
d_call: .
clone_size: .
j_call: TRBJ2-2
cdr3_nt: TGTGCCAGCAGCCCTATCTTTTCGTACGGGGAGCTGTTTTTT
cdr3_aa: CASSPIFSYGELFF

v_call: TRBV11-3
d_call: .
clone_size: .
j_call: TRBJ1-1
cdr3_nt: TGTGCCAGCAGCCCAGGCGGGAGCAGGCCGAACACTGAAGCTTTCTTT
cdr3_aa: CASSPGGSRPNTEAFF

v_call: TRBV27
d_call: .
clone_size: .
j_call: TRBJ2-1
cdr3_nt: TGTGCCAGCAGTTTAAGAGGACACAGCTCCTACAATGAGCAGTTCTTC
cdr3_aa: CASSLRGHSSYNEQFF

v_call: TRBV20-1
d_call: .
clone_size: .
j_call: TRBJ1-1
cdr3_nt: TGCAGTGCTAGTAAAGTATCCGGGAGCGCTGAAGCTTTCTTT
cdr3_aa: CSASKVSGSAEAFF

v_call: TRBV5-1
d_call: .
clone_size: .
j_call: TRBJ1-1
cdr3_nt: TGCGCCAGCTATCCGGAGGGGCTCACTGAAGCTTTCTTT
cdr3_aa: CASYPEGLTEAFF

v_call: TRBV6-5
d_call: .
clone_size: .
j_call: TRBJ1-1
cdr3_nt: TGTGCCAGCAGGCGGGGGGGGCGGGAAGCTTTCTTT
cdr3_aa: CASRRGGREAFF

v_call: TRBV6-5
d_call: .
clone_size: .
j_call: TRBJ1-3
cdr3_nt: TGTGCCAGCAGTTTTGGGGGAGGCTCTGGAAACACCATATATTTT
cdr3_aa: CASSFGGGSGNTIYF

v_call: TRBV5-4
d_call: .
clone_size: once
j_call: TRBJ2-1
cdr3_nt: TGTGCCAGCAGAGGCGATTGGGGGGAGTTAGAGTTCTTC
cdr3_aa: CASRGDWGELEFF